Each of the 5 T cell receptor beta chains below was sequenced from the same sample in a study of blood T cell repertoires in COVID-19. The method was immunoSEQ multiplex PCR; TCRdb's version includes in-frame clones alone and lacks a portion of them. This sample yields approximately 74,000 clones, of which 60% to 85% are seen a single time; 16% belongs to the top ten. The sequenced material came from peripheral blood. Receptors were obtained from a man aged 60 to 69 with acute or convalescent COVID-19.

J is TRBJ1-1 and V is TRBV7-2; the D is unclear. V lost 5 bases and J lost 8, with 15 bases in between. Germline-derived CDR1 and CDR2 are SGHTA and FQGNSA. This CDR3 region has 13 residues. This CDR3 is CASSPMSGTEAFF. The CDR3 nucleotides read TGTGCCAGCAGCCCAATGAGCGGTACCGAAGCTTTCTTT.

CDR3 region: CASSPAMQKYGYTF. CDR3 sequence (DNA): TGTGCCAGCAGCCCCGCGATGCAAAAATATGGCTACACCTTC. The rearrangement uses TRBV5-6 and TRBJ1-2; no clear D gene. The germline CDR1 and CDR2 sequences are SGHDT and YYEEEE. The CDR3 is 14 residues long. Trimming took off 4 bases at V and 5 bases at J, with 15 bases between the two ends.

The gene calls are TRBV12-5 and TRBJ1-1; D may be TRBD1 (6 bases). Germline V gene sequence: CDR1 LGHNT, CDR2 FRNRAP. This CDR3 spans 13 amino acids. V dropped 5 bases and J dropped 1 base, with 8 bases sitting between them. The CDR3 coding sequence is TGTGCTAGTGGTGTGACAGGGAACACTGAAGCTTTCTTT. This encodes CASGVTGNTEAFF.

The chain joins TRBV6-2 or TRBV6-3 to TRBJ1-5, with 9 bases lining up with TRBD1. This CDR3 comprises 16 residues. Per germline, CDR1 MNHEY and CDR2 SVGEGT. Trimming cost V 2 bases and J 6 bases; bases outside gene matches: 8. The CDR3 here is CASSYPRTGASQPQHF. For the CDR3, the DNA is TGTGCCAGCAGTTACCCCCGGACAGGGGCGAGTCAGCCCCAGCATTTT.

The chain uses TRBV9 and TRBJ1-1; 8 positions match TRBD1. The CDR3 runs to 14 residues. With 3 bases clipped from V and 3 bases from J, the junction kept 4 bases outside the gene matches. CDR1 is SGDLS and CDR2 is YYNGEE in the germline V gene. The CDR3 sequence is CASSAGQGHTEAFF. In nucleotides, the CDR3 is TGTGCCAGCAGCGCCGGACAGGGACACACTGAAGCTTTCTTT.